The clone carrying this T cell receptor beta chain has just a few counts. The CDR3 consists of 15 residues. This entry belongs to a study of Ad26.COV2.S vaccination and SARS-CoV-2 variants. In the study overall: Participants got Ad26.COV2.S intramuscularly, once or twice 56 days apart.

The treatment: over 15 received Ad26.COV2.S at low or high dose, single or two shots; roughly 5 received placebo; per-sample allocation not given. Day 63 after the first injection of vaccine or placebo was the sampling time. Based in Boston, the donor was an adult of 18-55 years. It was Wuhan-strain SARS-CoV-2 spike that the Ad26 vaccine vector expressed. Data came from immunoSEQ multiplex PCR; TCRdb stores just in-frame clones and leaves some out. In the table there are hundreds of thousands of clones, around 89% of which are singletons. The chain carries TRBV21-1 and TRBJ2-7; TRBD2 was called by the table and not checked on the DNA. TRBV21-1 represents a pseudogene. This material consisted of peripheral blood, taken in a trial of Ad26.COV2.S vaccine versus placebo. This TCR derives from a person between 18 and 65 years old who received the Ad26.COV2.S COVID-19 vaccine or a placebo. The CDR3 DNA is TGTGCCAGCAGCAAAAAAGTCGGAGGATGCTACGAGCAGTACTTC. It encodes CASSKKVGGCYEQYF.